These T cell receptor beta chains were read from a single sample in a study of T-cell reconstitution after alpha-beta-depleted transplantation in children. TCRdb re-analysed the PCR reads in MiXCR, keeping a single row per CDR3 protein. The repertoire has about 47,000 distinct CDR3 sequences, approximately 52% of them found once; the top ten carry more than 30%. Sequenced material: peripheral blood, taken before TCRalphabeta/CD19-depleted stem cell transplant. These receptors all come from a boy less than two years old with SCID, due to receive a stem cell transplant. CDR3s include the opening cysteine and the closing phenylalanine or tryptophan. The D gene is left open where the match is weak. The size of a clone is reported for some rows only, either as once, few or many, or as a class for expanded clones.

v_call: TRBV21-1
j_call: TRBJ2-3
clone_size: -
d_call: -
cdr3_nt: TGTGCCAGCTCACCGGCATGCCGCGAAAAGGCCCCTAGCACAGATACGCAGTATTTT
cdr3_aa: CASSPACREKAPSTDTQYF

v_call: TRBV5-1
j_call: TRBJ2-1
clone_size: -
d_call: TRBD1
cdr3_nt: TGCGCCAGCAGCCGGGGACAGGGGACCTACAATGAGCAGTTCTTC
cdr3_aa: CASSRGQGTYNEQFF

v_call: TRBV3-1
j_call: TRBJ2-5
clone_size: -
d_call: -
cdr3_nt: TGTGCCAGCAGCCAAGAGCAACTAGACAGGTGGGAGACCCAGTACTTC
cdr3_aa: CASSQEQLDRWETQYF

v_call: TRBV27
j_call: TRBJ1-4
clone_size: many
d_call: -
cdr3_nt: TGTGCCAGCCGGTCTCCGGGTCGTGGGGAAAAACTGTTTTTT
cdr3_aa: CASRSPGRGEKLFF

v_call: TRBV7-3
j_call: TRBJ2-1
clone_size: -
d_call: -
cdr3_nt: TGTGCCAGCAGCTTAACGTATGGGTACGGTTACAATGAGCAGTTCTTC
cdr3_aa: CASSLTYGYGYNEQFF

v_call: TRBV27
j_call: TRBJ2-3
clone_size: -
d_call: -
cdr3_nt: TGTGCCAGCAGTTTTGTGGACAACACAGATACGCAGTATTTT
cdr3_aa: CASSFVDNTDTQYF

v_call: TRBV9
j_call: TRBJ2-3
clone_size: -
d_call: TRBD2
cdr3_nt: TGTGCCAGCAGCGCACTAGCGGGGGGAGATACGCAGTATTTT
cdr3_aa: CASSALAGGDTQYF

v_call: TRBV4-1
j_call: TRBJ2-5
clone_size: -
d_call: -
cdr3_nt: TGCGCCAGCAGCCAACCCCGGGACTTCGTAATGGGGACCCAGTACTTC
cdr3_aa: CASSQPRDFVMGTQYF

v_call: TRBV3-1
j_call: TRBJ1-2
clone_size: few
d_call: TRBD1
cdr3_nt: TGTGCCAGCAGCCAAGTAAGGGTTGACAGGGGATTGTTCTATGGCTACACCTTC
cdr3_aa: CASSQVRVDRGLFYGYTF

v_call: TRBV20-1
j_call: TRBJ2-5
clone_size: -
d_call: -
cdr3_nt: TGCAGTGCTAGAGACAACCAAGAGACCCAGTACTTC
cdr3_aa: CSARDNQETQYF

v_call: TRBV7-9
j_call: TRBJ2-1
clone_size: -
d_call: TRBD1
cdr3_nt: TGTGCCAGCAGCCATCAGATGACAGGGTGGTATGAGCAGTTCTTC
cdr3_aa: CASSHQMTGWYEQFF

v_call: TRBV5-1
j_call: TRBJ2-5
clone_size: -
d_call: -
cdr3_nt: TGCGCCAGCAGCACGGGACGGCAAGAGACCCAGTACTTC
cdr3_aa: CASSTGRQETQYF

v_call: TRBV7-3
j_call: TRBJ1-5
clone_size: -
d_call: -
cdr3_nt: TGTGCCAGCAGGCACATCAATCAGCCCCAGCATTTT
cdr3_aa: CASRHINQPQHF

v_call: TRBV12-3/TRBV12-4
j_call: TRBJ2-1
clone_size: -
d_call: -
cdr3_nt: TGTGCCAGCAGTTTGTATAGGGCTGAGCAGTTCTTC
cdr3_aa: CASSLYRAEQFF

v_call: TRBV5-1
j_call: TRBJ1-2
clone_size: -
d_call: -
cdr3_nt: TGCGCCAGCAGCCTGACGGACTACTATGGCTACACCTTC
cdr3_aa: CASSLTDYYGYTF

v_call: TRBV20-1
j_call: TRBJ2-7
clone_size: -
d_call: -
cdr3_nt: TGCAGTGCTAGAGATGGACAGCTTGCGTCCTACGAGCAGTACTTC
cdr3_aa: CSARDGQLASYEQYF

v_call: TRBV29-1
j_call: TRBJ1-2
clone_size: -
d_call: -
cdr3_nt: TGCAGCGCCGGGACAAACTATGGCTACACCTTC
cdr3_aa: CSAGTNYGYTF

v_call: TRBV4-2
j_call: TRBJ2-5
clone_size: -
d_call: TRBD2
cdr3_nt: TGTGCCAGCAGCCAATCCTCGCGTAGCGGGGGTACGGAAGAGACCCAGTACTTC
cdr3_aa: CASSQSSRSGGTEETQYF

v_call: TRBV12-3/TRBV12-4
j_call: TRBJ1-2
clone_size: -
d_call: TRBD1
cdr3_nt: TGTGCCAGCAGTTTATTTACAGGGGGCGATGGCTACACCTTC
cdr3_aa: CASSLFTGGDGYTF

v_call: TRBV11-2
j_call: TRBJ1-6
clone_size: few
d_call: TRBD1
cdr3_nt: TGTGCCAGCAGCCCGGGGACAGTAAATTCACCCCTCCACTTT
cdr3_aa: CASSPGTVNSPLHF

v_call: TRBV12-3/TRBV12-4
j_call: TRBJ2-3
clone_size: few
d_call: -
cdr3_nt: TGTGCCAGCAGTTGGGGGAAACCGCAGTATTTT
cdr3_aa: CASSWGKPQYF

v_call: TRBV20-1
j_call: TRBJ2-7
clone_size: few
d_call: TRBD1
cdr3_nt: TGCAGTGCTGGGGACAGGGGCGGGGACTTGCACTACGAGCAGTACTTC
cdr3_aa: CSAGDRGGDLHYEQYF

v_call: TRBV20-1
j_call: TRBJ2-7
clone_size: -
d_call: -
cdr3_nt: TGCAGTGCTAGAACAGCCTCCTACGAGCAGTACTTC
cdr3_aa: CSARTASYEQYF

v_call: TRBV9
j_call: TRBJ2-3
clone_size: many
d_call: -
cdr3_nt: TGTGCCAGCAGCGTAGCGGAAAACGGGGACGAGGGAGGGGGAGATACGCAGTATTTT
cdr3_aa: CASSVAENGDEGGGDTQYF

v_call: TRBV20-1
j_call: TRBJ2-7
clone_size: -
d_call: TRBD1
cdr3_nt: TGCAGTGCTAGACTAGGGACAGGGGGCAGTGAGCAGTACTTC
cdr3_aa: CSARLGTGGSEQYF

v_call: TRBV27
j_call: TRBJ1-1
clone_size: -
d_call: -
cdr3_nt: TGTGCCAGCAGGACAGACTGGATGAACACTGAAGCTTTCTTT
cdr3_aa: CASRTDWMNTEAFF

v_call: TRBV4-2
j_call: TRBJ2-5
clone_size: few
d_call: -
cdr3_nt: TGTGCCAGCAGCCAAGAAACAGGGCTAGGGGAGACCCAGTACTTC
cdr3_aa: CASSQETGLGETQYF

v_call: TRBV9
j_call: TRBJ1-1
clone_size: -
d_call: -
cdr3_nt: TGTGCCAGCAGGGGTCCAGGGGTCACTGAAGCTTTCTTT
cdr3_aa: CASRGPGVTEAFF

v_call: TRBV7-2
j_call: TRBJ2-5
clone_size: many
d_call: -
cdr3_nt: TGTGCCAGCAGCTTAGGGATAGCACGGGGGGAGACCCAGTACTTC
cdr3_aa: CASSLGIARGETQYF

v_call: TRBV3-1
j_call: TRBJ2-4
clone_size: -
d_call: -
cdr3_nt: TGTGCCAGCAGCCAAGAGGGAGGCTTGGGGGAGTGGCGGTACTTC
cdr3_aa: CASSQEGGLGEWRYF

v_call: TRBV9
j_call: TRBJ1-2
clone_size: -
d_call: TRBD1
cdr3_nt: TGTGCCAGCAGCCGGGACAGGGGATACTATGGCTACACCTTC
cdr3_aa: CASSRDRGYYGYTF

v_call: TRBV5-6
j_call: TRBJ1-4
clone_size: few
d_call: -
cdr3_nt: TGTGCCAGCTTCGAATGGGGGCAGGACTCTTGGAATGAAAAACTGTTTTTT
cdr3_aa: CASFEWGQDSWNEKLFF

v_call: TRBV20-1
j_call: TRBJ2-7
clone_size: -
d_call: -
cdr3_nt: TGCAGTGGCCAGACTAGAAGGCATCCCGGCGAGCAGTACTTC
cdr3_aa: CSGQTRRHPGEQYF

v_call: TRBV6-6
j_call: TRBJ1-6
clone_size: -
d_call: -
cdr3_nt: TGTGCCAGCAAAAGGGTGGGTGAATCACCCCTCCACTTT
cdr3_aa: CASKRVGESPLHF

v_call: TRBV20-1
j_call: TRBJ2-5
clone_size: once
d_call: -
cdr3_nt: TGCAGTGCTTCTAAGGGGGGGGACCAAGAGACCCAGTACTTC
cdr3_aa: CSASKGGDQETQYF

v_call: TRBV7-2
j_call: TRBJ2-5
clone_size: -
d_call: TRBD2
cdr3_nt: TGTGGCGGCAGTCCGGGACTAGCTGGGATCGCTCAAGAGACCCAGTACTTC
cdr3_aa: CGGSPGLAGIAQETQYF

v_call: TRBV9
j_call: TRBJ2-7
clone_size: -
d_call: -
cdr3_nt: TGTGCCAGCAGCTTCCGGGACTTTTCCTACGAGCAGTACTTC
cdr3_aa: CASSFRDFSYEQYF